This TCR beta chain was captured in a study of T cells in severe cutaneous drug reactions. For the study at large: Only probable or definite SJS/TEN or DRESS cases by RegiSCAR were enrolled. The ALDEN and Naranjo causality algorithms determined the culprit drug. Collected from acute- or recovery-stage patients: blister fluids/cells and PBMC. Whole-study results and caveats: A public TCRbeta CDR3 appeared in all seven CBZ-SJS/TEN blister samples, averaging about 15%.

This clonotype is labeled medium-sized (0.01 to 0.1%) based on frequency. Its specificity is unknown. Germline V gene sequence: CDR1 MNHEY, CDR2 SVGEGT. The CDR3 is 14 residues long. Sequenced patients had Stevens-Johnson syndrome or toxic epidermal necrolysis caused by carbamazepine. Libraries were made by iRepertoire multiplex PCR with TCR subtype-specific primers for bulk and single-cell sequencing. TCRdb derives one entry per CDR3 protein from the multiplex PCR reads, leaving out DNA. Here the sample table reports approximately 1,900 distinct CDR3 sequences. Sequenced input: PBMCs. The TCR originated in a human donor with Stevens-Johnson syndrome, a severe cutaneous drug reaction. This sequence joins TRBV6-2 or TRBV6-3 and TRBJ2-3; no DNA is available, so the TRBD2 call from TCRdb remains unchecked. CDR3 sequence: CASSYSRTSDTQYF.